This entry concerns a single T cell receptor beta chain. No antigen is known for it. The data originate from a study of T cell responses to AZD1222 COVID-19 vaccine. General study points: At baseline, just five to seven AZD1222 recipients tested seropositive.

Germline V gene lookup returns CDR1 LNHDA and CDR2 SQIVND (reference sequence). This CDR3 has 13 residues. Trimming took off 7 bases at V and 2 bases at J, with 9 bases between the two ends. Only in-frame clones appear in the TCRdb table, and some are missing; sequencing was by immunoSEQ multiplex PCR. The sample consists of 75,000 to 90,000 clones, around 90% of them appearing once. This sequence was found in an adult in good health. The specimen was peripheral blood, collected on day 0 of AZD1222 vaccination. This rearrangement joins TRBV19 to TRBJ1-3, with no clear D. The CDR3 spells CASNTGPGNTIYF. In DNA, the CDR3 is TGTGCCAGTAACACGGGCCCTGGAAACACCATATATTTT.